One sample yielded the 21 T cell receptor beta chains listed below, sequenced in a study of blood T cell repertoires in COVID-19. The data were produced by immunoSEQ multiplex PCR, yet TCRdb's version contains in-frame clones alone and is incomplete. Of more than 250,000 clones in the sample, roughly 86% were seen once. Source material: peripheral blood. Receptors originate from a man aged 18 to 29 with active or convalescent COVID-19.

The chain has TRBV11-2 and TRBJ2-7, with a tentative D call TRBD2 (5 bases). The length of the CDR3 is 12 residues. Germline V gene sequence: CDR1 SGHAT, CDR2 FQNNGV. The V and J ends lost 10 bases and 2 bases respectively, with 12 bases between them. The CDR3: CATGREAYEQYF. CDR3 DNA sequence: TGTGCCACCGGACGGGAAGCCTACGAGCAGTACTTC.

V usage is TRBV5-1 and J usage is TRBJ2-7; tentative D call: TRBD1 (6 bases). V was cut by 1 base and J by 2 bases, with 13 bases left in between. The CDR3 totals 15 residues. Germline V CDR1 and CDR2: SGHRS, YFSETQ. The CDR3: CASSLNPTGAYEQYF. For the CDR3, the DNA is TGCGCCAGCAGCTTGAATCCGACAGGAGCCTACGAGCAGTACTTC.

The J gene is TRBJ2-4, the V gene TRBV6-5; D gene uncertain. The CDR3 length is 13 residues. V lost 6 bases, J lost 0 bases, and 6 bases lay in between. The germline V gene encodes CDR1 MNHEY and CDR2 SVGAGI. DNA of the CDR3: TGTGCCAGCAGCCTTTCAGCCAAAAACATTCAGTACTTC. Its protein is CASSLSAKNIQYF.

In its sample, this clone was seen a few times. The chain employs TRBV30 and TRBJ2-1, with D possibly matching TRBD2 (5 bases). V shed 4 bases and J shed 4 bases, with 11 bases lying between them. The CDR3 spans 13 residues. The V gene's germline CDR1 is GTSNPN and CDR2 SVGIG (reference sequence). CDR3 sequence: CAWMTNQYNEQFF. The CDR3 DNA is TGTGCCTGGATGACTAACCAATACAATGAGCAGTTCTTC.

The CDR3 spells CASSFALPGGFQNEQYF. The DNA of the CDR3 is TGTGCCAGCAGCTTTGCCCTGCCGGGAGGGTTTCAAAACGAGCAGTACTTC. The gene calls are TRBV6-2 or TRBV6-3 and TRBJ2-7, with TRBD2 matching 8 bases. CDR1 and CDR2 (germline): MNHEY, SVGEGT. The length of the CDR3 is 17 residues. V trimming: 6 bases; J trimming: 5 bases; junction bases outside the gene matches: 18.

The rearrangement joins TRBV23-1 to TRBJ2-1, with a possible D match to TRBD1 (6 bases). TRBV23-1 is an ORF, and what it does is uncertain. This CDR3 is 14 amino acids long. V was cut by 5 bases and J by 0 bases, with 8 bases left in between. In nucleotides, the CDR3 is TGCGCCAGCAGTGGGACATTCTCCTACAATGAGCAGTTCTTC. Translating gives CASSGTFSYNEQFF.

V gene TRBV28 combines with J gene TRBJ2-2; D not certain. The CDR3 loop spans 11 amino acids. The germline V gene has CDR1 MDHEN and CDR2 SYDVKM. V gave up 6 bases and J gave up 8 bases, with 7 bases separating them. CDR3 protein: CASSILGELFF. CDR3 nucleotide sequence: TGTGCCAGCAGCATCCTAGGGGAGCTGTTTTTT.

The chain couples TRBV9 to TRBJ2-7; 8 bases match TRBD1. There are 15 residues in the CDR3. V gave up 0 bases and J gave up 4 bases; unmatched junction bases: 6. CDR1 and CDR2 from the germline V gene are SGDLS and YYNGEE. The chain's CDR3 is CASSVGNDRGYEQYF. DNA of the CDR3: TGTGCCAGCAGCGTAGGGAACGACAGGGGATACGAGCAGTACTTC.

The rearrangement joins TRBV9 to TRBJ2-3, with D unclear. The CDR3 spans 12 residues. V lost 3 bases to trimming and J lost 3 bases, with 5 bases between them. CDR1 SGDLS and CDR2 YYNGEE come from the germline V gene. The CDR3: CASSAVTDTQYF. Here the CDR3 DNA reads TGTGCCAGCAGCGCCGTGACAGATACGCAGTATTTT.

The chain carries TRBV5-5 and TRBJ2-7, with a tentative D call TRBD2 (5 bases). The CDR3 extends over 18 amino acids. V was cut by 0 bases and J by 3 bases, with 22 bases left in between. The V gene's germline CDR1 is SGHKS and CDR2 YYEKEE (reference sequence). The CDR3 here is CASSLVPAMARGSYEQYF. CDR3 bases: TGTGCCAGCAGCTTGGTTCCGGCGATGGCCCGAGGGAGCTACGAGCAGTACTTC.

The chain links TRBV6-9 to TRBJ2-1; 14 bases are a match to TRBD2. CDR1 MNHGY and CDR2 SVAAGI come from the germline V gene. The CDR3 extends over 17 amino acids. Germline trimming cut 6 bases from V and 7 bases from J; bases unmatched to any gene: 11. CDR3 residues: CASSTTSGRGFGNEQFF. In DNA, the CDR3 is TGTGCCAGCAGCACGACTAGCGGGAGGGGGTTCGGTAATGAGCAGTTCTTC.

As DNA, the CDR3 is TGTGCCAGCAGACGCACAGCGGCCCAAGAGACCCAGTACTTC. Protein sequence: CASRRTAAQETQYF. The gene calls are TRBV6-5 and TRBJ2-5, with D maybe TRBD2 (5 bases). The germline V gene has CDR1 MNHEY and CDR2 SVGAGI. This CDR3 has 14 residues. V dropped 6 bases and J dropped 1 base, with 12 bases sitting between them.

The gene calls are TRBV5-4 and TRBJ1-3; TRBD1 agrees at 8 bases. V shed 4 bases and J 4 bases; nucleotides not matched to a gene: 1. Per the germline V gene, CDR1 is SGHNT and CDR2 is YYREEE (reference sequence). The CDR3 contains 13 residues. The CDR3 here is CASSGDRGNTIYF. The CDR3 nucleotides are TGTGCCAGCAGCGGGGACAGGGGAAACACCATATATTTT.

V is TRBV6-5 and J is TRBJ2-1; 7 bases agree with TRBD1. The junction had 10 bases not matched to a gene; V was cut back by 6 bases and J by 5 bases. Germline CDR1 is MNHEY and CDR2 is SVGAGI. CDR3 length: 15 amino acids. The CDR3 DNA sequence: TGTGCCAGCAGCCCCCGGGACAGCCAGGACAATGAGCAGTTCTTC. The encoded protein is CASSPRDSQDNEQFF.

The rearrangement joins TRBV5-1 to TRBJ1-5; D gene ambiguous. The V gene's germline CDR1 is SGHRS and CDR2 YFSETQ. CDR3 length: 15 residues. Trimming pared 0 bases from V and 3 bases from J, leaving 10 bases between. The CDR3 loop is CASSLDDGLNQPQHF. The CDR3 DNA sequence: TGCGCCAGCAGCTTGGATGACGGACTCAATCAGCCCCAGCATTTT.

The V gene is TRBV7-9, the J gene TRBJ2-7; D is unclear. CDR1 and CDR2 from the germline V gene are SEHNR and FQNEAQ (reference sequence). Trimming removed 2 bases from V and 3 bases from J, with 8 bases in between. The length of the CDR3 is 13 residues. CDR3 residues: CASSLPPFYEQYF. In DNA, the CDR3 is TGTGCCAGCAGCTTACCCCCCTTCTACGAGCAGTACTTC.

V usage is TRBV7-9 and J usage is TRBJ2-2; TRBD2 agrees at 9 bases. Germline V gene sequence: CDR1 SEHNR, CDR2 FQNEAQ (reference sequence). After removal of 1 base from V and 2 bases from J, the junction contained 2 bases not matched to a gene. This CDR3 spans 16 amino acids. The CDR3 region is CASSLGLAANTGELFF. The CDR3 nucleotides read TGTGCCAGCAGCTTAGGACTAGCGGCCAACACCGGGGAGCTGTTTTTT.

The CDR3 protein is CASSPGQGITDTQYF. DNA of the CDR3: TGCGCCAGCAGCCCGGGACAGGGGATCACAGATACGCAGTATTTT. V and J are TRBV5-1 and TRBJ2-3; TRBD1 aligns across 10 bases. The CDR3 totals 15 residues. Unmatched junction bases numbered 4, after V lost 4 bases and J lost 2 bases. Germline V gives CDR1 SGHRS, CDR2 YFSETQ.

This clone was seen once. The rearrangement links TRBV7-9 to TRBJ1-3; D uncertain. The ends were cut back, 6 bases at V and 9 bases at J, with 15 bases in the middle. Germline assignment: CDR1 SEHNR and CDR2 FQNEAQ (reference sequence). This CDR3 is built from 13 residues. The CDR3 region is CASRPSGVLTIYF. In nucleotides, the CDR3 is TGTGCCAGCAGACCGAGCGGCGTTCTCACCATATATTTT.

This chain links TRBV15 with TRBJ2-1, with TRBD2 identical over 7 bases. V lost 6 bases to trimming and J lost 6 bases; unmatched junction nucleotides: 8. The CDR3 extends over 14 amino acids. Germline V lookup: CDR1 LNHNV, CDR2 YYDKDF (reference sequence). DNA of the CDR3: TGTGCCACCAGGTCGGGGGGATCGAGCAATGAGCAGTTCTTC. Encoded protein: CATRSGGSSNEQFF.

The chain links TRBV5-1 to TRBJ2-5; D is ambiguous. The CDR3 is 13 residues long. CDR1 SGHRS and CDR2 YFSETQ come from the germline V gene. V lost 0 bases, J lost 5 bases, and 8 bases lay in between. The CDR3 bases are TGCGCCAGCAGCTTGGCCCTGAGGGAGACCCAGTACTTC. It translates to CASSLALRETQYF.